This TCR beta chain is from a study of response to subunit inactivated influenza vaccine. Study findings and constraints: The authors proposed limited new T cell recruitment per seasonal influenza vaccination.

Trimming removed 1 base at V and 9 bases at J, with 13 bases between. There are 15 residues in the CDR3. The V gene's germline CDR1 is LGHDT and CDR2 YNNKEL (reference sequence). This clonotype was seen a handful of times. Its specificity is unknown. TCRdb reprocessed the RT-PCR reads via MiXCR and lists one record per CDR3 protein. The sample shows hundreds of thousands of distinct CDR3 sequences, roughly 22% of them seen only once. The rearrangement uses TRBV3-1 and TRBJ1-6; D is possibly TRBD1 (5 bases). The input for sequencing was PBMCs from blood, taken 21 months after vaccination. This receptor was obtained from a man aged 50 to 75 who received an inactivated influenza vaccine. The CDR3 DNA is TGTGCCAGCAGCCAAGTGGGGCCCGGGGGTTCACCCCTCCACTTT. It codes for CASSQVGPGGSPLHF.